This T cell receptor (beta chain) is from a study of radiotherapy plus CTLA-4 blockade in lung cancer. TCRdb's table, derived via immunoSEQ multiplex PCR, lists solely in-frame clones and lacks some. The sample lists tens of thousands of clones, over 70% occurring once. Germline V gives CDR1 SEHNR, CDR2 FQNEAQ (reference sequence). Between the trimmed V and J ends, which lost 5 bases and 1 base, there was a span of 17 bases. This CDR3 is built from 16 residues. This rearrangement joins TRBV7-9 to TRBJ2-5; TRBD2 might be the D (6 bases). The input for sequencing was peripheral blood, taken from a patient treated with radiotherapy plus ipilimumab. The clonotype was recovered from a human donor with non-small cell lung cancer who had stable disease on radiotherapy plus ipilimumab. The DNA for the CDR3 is TGTGCCAGCAGCCCCCCCTGGCGGGGCGGCCAAGAGACCCAGTACTTC. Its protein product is CASSPPWRGGQETQYF.